The 29 T cell receptor beta chains given below trace back to one sample, sequenced in a study of shared clonotypes between healthy human individuals. Generated by immunoSEQ multiplex PCR, the TCRdb table keeps only in-frame clones and is missing some. The sample carries some 2 million clones, approximately 94% recorded once. Positive CCR7 selection of CD45RO-negative cells yielded the naive CD8 cells, and terminally differentiated effector memory CD45RA+ cells were excluded. The sample taken for sequencing was naive CD8+ T cells sorted from blood. These receptor sequences come from a man aged 18 to 29 in good health.

The chain links TRBV2 to TRBJ2-7; D is undetermined. Trimming pared 6 bases from V and 0 bases from J, leaving 12 bases between. CDR3 length: 14 residues. Germline-derived CDR1 and CDR2 are SNHLY and FYNNEI. CDR3 region: CASRDGYYSYEQYF. CDR3 sequence (DNA): TGTGCCAGCAGAGACGGATACTACTCCTACGAGCAGTACTTC.

The rearrangement links TRBV9 to TRBJ2-1, with 7 bases identical to TRBD2. This CDR3 has 15 amino acids. Germline CDR1 is SGDLS and CDR2 is YYNGEE. Trimming at V came to 0 bases and at J to 3 bases, leaving 3 bases not matched to a gene. The CDR3 region is CASSVGAGYYNEQFF. CDR3 DNA sequence: TGTGCCAGCAGCGTAGGAGCGGGGTACTACAATGAGCAGTTCTTC.

The genes are TRBV5-4 and TRBJ2-7, with 10 bases lining up with TRBD2. CDR1 SGHNT and CDR2 YYREEE come from the germline V gene (reference sequence). Trimming took 4 bases from V and 3 from J; bases not matched to a gene: 10. The CDR3 runs 16 residues. CDR3: CASSRPGTSEGYEQYF. CDR3 in DNA: TGTGCCAGCAGCCGCCCCGGGACTAGCGAGGGCTACGAGCAGTACTTC.

The chain is built from TRBV28 and TRBJ2-3; the D gene is possibly TRBD2 (6 bases). CDR1 and CDR2 (germline): MDHEN, SYDVKM. Trimming pared 3 bases from V and 4 bases from J, leaving 11 bases between. The CDR3 length is 14 residues. DNA of the CDR3: TGTGCCAGCAGTTTCCCGGGGGAGGCAGATACGCAGTATTTT. The encoded protein is CASSFPGEADTQYF.

This chain links TRBV2 with TRBJ1-1; 9 bases map to TRBD1. The germline CDR1 and CDR2 sequences are SNHLY and FYNNEI. The CDR3 extends over 19 amino acids. With V trimmed by 8 bases and J by 4 bases, 23 bases remained unmatched. The CDR3 is CASGSSWAGETGGSTEAFF. CDR3 nucleotides: TGTGCCAGCGGAAGTTCATGGGCGGGCGAGACAGGGGGGTCCACTGAAGCTTTCTTT.

The chain employs TRBV6-6 and TRBJ2-5; TRBD1 aligns across 10 bases. CDR1 and CDR2 from the germline V gene are MNHNY and SVGAGI (reference sequence). The CDR3 contains 16 residues. After removal of 2 bases from V and 5 bases from J, the junction contained 8 bases not matched to a gene. DNA of the CDR3: TGTGCCAGCAGTTACCTATCCGGGACAGGGGAGGAGACCCAGTACTTC. Translated: CASSYLSGTGEETQYF.

The chain joins TRBV13 to TRBJ2-7; tentative D call: TRBD1 (5 bases). The length of the CDR3 is 12 residues. Germline V CDR1 and CDR2: PRHDT, FYEKMQ (reference sequence). V gave up 5 bases and J gave up 7 bases, with 12 bases separating them. For the CDR3, the DNA is TGTGCCAGCAGCAGGGGCTCTCAAGAGCAGTACTTC. Its protein is CASSRGSQEQYF.

The chain couples TRBV13 to TRBJ2-1; 9 bases are a match to TRBD2. This CDR3 is 15 amino acids long. V lost 6 bases to trimming and J lost 8 bases; unmatched junction nucleotides: 11. Germline CDR1 PRHDT, CDR2 FYEKMQ (reference sequence). The CDR3 sequence: CASRNAGGLTHEQFF. For the CDR3, the DNA is TGTGCCAGCAGGAATGCGGGGGGGCTGACCCATGAGCAGTTCTTC.

The chain recombines TRBV11-2 with TRBJ2-7; either TRBD1 or TRBD2 may fit D (6 bases each). This CDR3 region has 17 residues. Germline assignment: CDR1 SGHAT and CDR2 FQNNGV. V lost 1 base and J 5 bases, leaving 21 bases between the germline ends. The DNA of the CDR3 is TGTGCCAGCAGCTTAGTCGTCGTATTCGGGGGCTCGGACGAGCAGTACTTC. Residues: CASSLVVVFGGSDEQYF.

The chain couples TRBV4-1 to TRBJ2-1; D might be TRBD1 or TRBD2, each matching 5 bases. Germline V gene lookup returns CDR1 MGHRA and CDR2 YSYEKL. The CDR3 length is 15 residues. The V and J ends lost 3 bases and 6 bases respectively, with 15 bases between them. CDR3 bases: TGCGCCAGCAGCCAGCCCGGGGCCGGGGTCAATGAGCAGTTCTTC. Translated, it gives CASSQPGAGVNEQFF.

The V gene is TRBV28, the J gene TRBJ1-5, with TRBD1 identical over 10 bases. Losses at the gene ends were 2 bases for V and 2 bases for J; bases not matched to a gene: 12. Germline V gives CDR1 MDHEN, CDR2 SYDVKM. The CDR3 extends over 19 amino acids. The CDR3 spells CASSLGPGTGALGNQPQHF. The CDR3 DNA follows: TGTGCCAGCAGTTTAGGTCCCGGGACAGGGGCCCTGGGCAATCAGCCCCAGCATTTT.

The rearrangement links TRBV7-2 to TRBJ2-1, with D possibly TRBD1 on 5 matching bases. The CDR3 extends over 19 amino acids. The V gene's germline CDR1 is SGHTA and CDR2 FQGNSA. Trimming removed 0 bases at V and 2 bases at J, with 20 bases between. In DNA form, the CDR3 reads TGTGCCAGCAGCTTAGCGGGGCCGGGCCCAAAAGGCGCCTACAATGAGCAGTTCTTC. This sequence encodes CASSLAGPGPKGAYNEQFF.

This chain links TRBV4-1 with TRBJ2-5; D is unclear. V was cut by 0 bases and J by 2 bases, with 7 bases left in between. The CDR3 spans 14 residues. Germline loops: CDR1 MGHRA, CDR2 YSYEKL. CDR3 nucleotide sequence: TGCGCCAGCAGCCAAGAGAATTTTCAAGAGACCCAGTACTTC. This codes for CASSQENFQETQYF.

The chain uses TRBV5-6 and TRBJ1-1; no definite D call. CDR3 length: 14 residues. Looked up from germline, CDR1 is SGHDT and CDR2 is YYEEEE. Between the trimmed V and J ends, which lost 4 bases and 1 base, there was a span of 11 bases. CDR3 coding DNA: TGTGCCAGCAGCATTGGGCAAACGAACACTGAAGCTTTCTTT. Its protein product is CASSIGQTNTEAFF. Combining the CDR3 with reference TRBV5-6 and TRBJ1-1 gives the whole variable domain DAGVTQSPTHLIKTRGQQVTLRCSPKSGHDTVSWYQQALGQGPQFIFQYYEEEERQRGNFPDRFSGHQFPNYSSELNVNALLLGDSALYLCASSIGQTNTEAFFGQGTRLTVV.

The chain recombines TRBV27 with TRBJ2-1; the match to TRBD2 covers 11 bases. V lost 6 bases to trimming and J lost 9 bases; unmatched junction nucleotides: 7. The germline gives CDR1 MNHEY, CDR2 SMNVEV (reference sequence). The CDR3 is made up of 14 amino acids. DNA of the CDR3: TGTGCCAGCAGGTTAGCGGGGGGGCGCGGTGAGCAGTTCTTC. Amino acids: CASRLAGGRGEQFF.

The rearrangement links TRBV28 to TRBJ2-2, with 8 nucleotides matching TRBD1. The germline V gene has CDR1 MDHEN and CDR2 SYDVKM. Trimming cost V 11 bases and J 5 bases; bases outside gene matches: 10. The CDR3 length is 14 residues. As DNA, the CDR3 is TGTGCCGTTCACGGACAGGGCGGAACCGGGGAGCTGTTTTTT. Amino acids: CAVHGQGGTGELFF.

This clone occurred once. At the DNA level, this CDR3 is encoded by other sequences in the same sample as well. This rearrangement joins TRBV6-5 to TRBJ2-1, with unresolved D. This CDR3 is 13 amino acids long. Germline lookup yields CDR1 MNHEY and CDR2 SVGAGI. V gave up 0 bases and J gave up 7 bases, with 7 bases separating them. CDR3 sequence: CASSYSLYNEQFF. The CDR3 DNA reads TGTGCCAGCAGTTACTCTCTATATAATGAGCAGTTCTTC.

The chain has TRBV30 and TRBJ2-4, with a tentative D call TRBD1 (6 bases). The CDR3 is 16 amino acids. Deletions cut 1 base from V and 0 bases from J, with 13 bases between. Germline V gene data show CDR1 as GTSNPN and CDR2 as SVGIG (reference sequence). The CDR3 region is CAWSAAYRVAKNIQYF. CDR3 bases: TGTGCCTGGAGTGCCGCGTACAGGGTAGCCAAAAACATTCAGTACTTC.

This clone has a single count. The rearrangement links TRBV5-6 to TRBJ2-3; no clear D gene. The length of the CDR3 is 13 residues. V lost 7 bases to trimming and J lost 0 bases, with 9 bases between them. Germline V gene sequence: CDR1 SGHDT, CDR2 YYEEEE. Written as DNA, the CDR3 is TGTGCCAGCTGCCCGACAAGCACAGATACGCAGTATTTT. It translates to CASCPTSTDTQYF.

The genes are TRBV7-8 and TRBJ2-7; D is perhaps TRBD2 (5 bases). The CDR3 has 14 residues. Germline values: CDR1 SGHVS, CDR2 FQNEAQ. V was pared by 0 bases and J by 4 bases, with 10 bases between. The CDR3 sequence: CASSLAGSGYEQYF. CDR3 bases: TGTGCCAGCAGCTTAGCGGGCTCGGGGTACGAGCAGTACTTC.

Concerning this clone: Different DNA sequences within this sample yield the same CDR3. The V gene is TRBV10-3, the J gene TRBJ1-5; D is unresolved. Trimming left V 0 bases short and J 7 bases short, with 7 bases between. The CDR3 extends over 13 amino acids. The germline V gene encodes CDR1 ENHRY and CDR2 SYGVKD. The CDR3 is CAISESGGQPQHF. DNA of the CDR3: TGTGCCATCAGTGAGTCGGGTGGGCAGCCCCAGCATTTT.

CDR3 nucleotides: TGTGCCAGCAGCTGGAATACCGGGACAGGGGATTACGAGCAGTACTTC. This gives the protein CASSWNTGTGDYEQYF. The V call is TRBV7-9, the J call TRBJ2-7, with 10 bases that match TRBD1. The CDR3 runs to 16 residues. Germline V gene lookup returns CDR1 SEHNR and CDR2 FQNEAQ (reference sequence). Unmatched junction bases numbered 10, after V lost 4 bases and J lost 4 bases.

The chain is built from TRBV4-1 and TRBJ1-5; no definite D call. Looked up from germline, CDR1 is MGHRA and CDR2 is YSYEKL. Trimming removed 0 bases at V and 0 bases at J, with 9 bases between. CDR3 length: 16 residues. This CDR3 reads CASSQDAAVSNQPQHF. DNA of the CDR3: TGCGCCAGCAGCCAAGATGCGGCAGTTAGCAATCAGCCCCAGCATTTT.

J is TRBJ2-1 and V is TRBV9, with D possibly TRBD1 on 6 matching bases. The CDR3 contains 15 residues. The germline V and J ends were trimmed by 4 bases and 0 bases, with 11 bases remaining between them. Germline assignment: CDR1 SGDLS and CDR2 YYNGEE. The CDR3 sequence: CASSWGQSSYNEQFF. Written as DNA, the CDR3 is TGTGCCAGCAGCTGGGGGCAAAGCTCCTACAATGAGCAGTTCTTC.

The V gene is TRBV28, the J gene TRBJ1-2; TRBD1 matches 7 bases. CDR3 length equals 14 residues. Germline V lookup: CDR1 MDHEN, CDR2 SYDVKM. V gave up 3 bases and J gave up 8 bases; unmatched junction bases: 9. The CDR3 protein is CASSFSRGYGGYTF. The CDR3 nucleotides read TGTGCCAGCAGTTTCAGCAGGGGGTATGGAGGCTACACCTTC.

The rearrangement links TRBV5-4 to TRBJ1-2; D might be TRBD1 (5 bases). The CDR3 is made up of 13 amino acids. Trimming took off 7 bases at V and 5 bases at J, with 15 bases between the two ends. Germline V lookup: CDR1 SGHNT, CDR2 YYREEE (reference sequence). The CDR3 region has the DNA TGTGCCAGCGGGGACCGGGGTAGTTATGGCTACACCTTC. Its protein is CASGDRGSYGYTF.

The rearrangement joins TRBV14 to TRBJ2-7; D perhaps matches TRBD1 (5 bases). V gave up 2 bases and J gave up 4 bases, with 12 bases separating them. Germline loops: CDR1 SGHDN, CDR2 FVKESK. The CDR3 consists of 14 residues. CDR3 nucleotides: TGTGCCAGCAGCCAACGACAGCCAACATACGAGCAGTACTTC. Translated, it gives CASSQRQPTYEQYF. Drawing the rest from reference TRBV14 and TRBJ2-7, the complete variable domain is EAGVTQFPSHSVIEKGQTVTLRCDPISGHDNLYWYRRVMGKEIKFLLHFVKESKQDESGMPNNRFLAERTGGTYSTLKVQPAELEDSGVYFCASSQRQPTYEQYFGPGTRLTVT.

V usage is TRBV5-5 and J usage is TRBJ2-5; TRBD2 matches at 8 bases. V was clipped by 1 base and J by 4 bases; unmatched bases: 6. The CDR3 has 15 amino acids. From germline, CDR1 is SGHKS and CDR2 YYEKEE (reference sequence). The CDR3 reads CASSLTPTSGETQYF. CDR3 nucleotides: TGTGCCAGCAGCTTGACACCTACTAGCGGAGAGACCCAGTACTTC.

The chain uses TRBV7-9 and TRBJ2-7; 12 positions agree with TRBD2. CDR1 and CDR2 (germline): SEHNR, FQNEAQ (reference sequence). The CDR3 runs 15 residues. Losses at the gene ends were 1 base for V and 5 bases for J; bases not matched to a gene: 3. In DNA, the CDR3 is TGTGCCAGCAGCTTAGAGACTAGCGGGAGCGACGAGCAGTACTTC. As protein: CASSLETSGSDEQYF.